Each of the 27 T cell receptor beta chains below was sequenced from the same sample in a study of cytomegalovirus exposure and HLA in healthy donors. The PCR ran on 60 Vbeta and 13 Jbeta primers. The table came from immunoSEQ multiplex PCR; TCRdb's copy has only in-frame clones and leaves some out. The sample holds some 200,000 clones. The sample comprised PBMCs. The receptors derive from a girl aged 2 to 10 in good health and CMV-seropositive.

The rearrangement joins TRBV29-1 to TRBJ2-1; 11 nucleotides align to TRBD2. Germline V gene lookup returns CDR1 SQVTM and CDR2 ANQGSEA. The CDR3 loop spans 16 amino acids. J lost 5 bases, V lost 5 bases, and 11 bases had no gene match. CDR3 coding DNA: TGCAGCGTTTACGGGACGGTAGCGGGAGGGAACAATGAGCAGTTCTTC. Its protein product is CSVYGTVAGGNNEQFF.

This chain joins TRBV29-1 and TRBJ2-1; 7 nucleotides align to TRBD1. The CDR3 is 12 amino acids. V dropped 6 bases and J dropped 6; count of bases not matched to a gene: 5. In germline, CDR1 is SQVTM, CDR2 ANQGSEA. The CDR3 coding sequence is TGCAGCGTGTCGACAGGGAGCAATGAGCAGTTCTTC. This codes for CSVSTGSNEQFF.

This CDR3 is CASCPTANSPLHF. In DNA form, the CDR3 reads TGTGCCAGCTGCCCGACAGCTAATTCACCCCTCCACTTT. The V gene is TRBV19, the J gene TRBJ1-6; the D gene is possibly TRBD1 (5 bases). The V and J ends lost 9 bases and 6 bases respectively, with 12 bases between them. Germline V gene lookup returns CDR1 LNHDA and CDR2 SQIVND (reference sequence). CDR3 length: 13 amino acids.

The chain is built from TRBV10-2 and TRBJ2-7; 7 bases are shared with TRBD2. The germline gives CDR1 WSHSY, CDR2 SAAADI. This CDR3 contains 15 residues. Trimming took 3 bases from V and 3 from J; bases not matched to a gene: 8. The CDR3 here is CASSEILAGDYEQYF. CDR3 DNA: TGCGCCAGCAGTGAAATATTGGCGGGAGACTACGAGCAGTACTTC.

This rearrangement joins TRBV9 to TRBJ2-3; 8 bases map to TRBD2. The CDR3 spans 14 residues. Trimming removed 2 bases from V and 5 bases from J; junction bases left unmatched: 4. Germline CDR1 is SGDLS and CDR2 is YYNGEE. CDR3 protein: CASSVGLAGDTQYF. As DNA, the CDR3 is TGTGCCAGCAGCGTTGGACTAGCAGGAGATACGCAGTATTTT.

The chain links TRBV18 to TRBJ1-2; TRBD1 agrees at 10 bases. The CDR3 runs to 15 residues. Germline CDR1 KGHSH, CDR2 LQKENI. Losses at the gene ends were 5 bases for V and 3 bases for J; bases not matched to a gene: 6. CDR3 loop: CASSTGQGGDYGYTF. The CDR3 nucleotides read TGTGCCAGCTCAACCGGACAGGGGGGAGACTATGGCTACACCTTC.

The V gene is TRBV10-3, the J gene TRBJ2-7; 7 positions agree with TRBD2. The ends lost 0 bases at V and 2 bases at J; junction bases unmatched: 7. The CDR3 has 16 residues. Germline V gives CDR1 ENHRY, CDR2 SYGVKD. CDR3 sequence reads: CAISESSLADPYEQYF. CDR3 DNA sequence: TGTGCCATCAGTGAGTCGTCGCTAGCGGACCCCTACGAGCAGTACTTC.

The chain has TRBV7-9 and TRBJ2-7, with a tentative D call TRBD1 (5 bases). The germline V gene encodes CDR1 SEHNR and CDR2 FQNEAQ (reference sequence). CDR3 length equals 15 residues. Between the trimmed V and J ends, which lost 7 bases and 2 bases, there was a span of 18 bases. DNA for the CDR3: TGTGCCAGCACCATGATGGGTGAAGGGGCCTACGAGCAGTACTTC. This codes for CASTMMGEGAYEQYF.

This chain links TRBV19 with TRBJ2-1; TRBD1 aligns across 10 bases. V was clipped by 1 base and J by 7 bases; unmatched bases: 4. Germline loops: CDR1 LNHDA, CDR2 SQIVND (reference sequence). This CDR3 contains 15 residues. The DNA for the CDR3 is TGTGCCAGTAGTATAGGACAGGGGGCGTGGAATGAGCAGTTCTTC. It codes for CASSIGQGAWNEQFF.

J is TRBJ1-6 and V is TRBV5-1, with 7 bases matching TRBD1. CDR3 length: 18 amino acids. Germline CDR1 is SGHRS and CDR2 is YFSETQ. The J segment lost 0 bases and the V segment lost 4 bases, leaving 10 bases of the junction unmatched. The CDR3 loop reads CASSEYRDSTSYNSPLHF. Here the CDR3 DNA reads TGCGCCAGCAGCGAATACCGGGACAGCACCTCCTATAATTCACCCCTCCACTTT.

The chain carries TRBV6-6 and TRBJ1-2; perhaps TRBD1 as D (5 bases). The CDR3 has 14 amino acids. Per the germline V gene, CDR1 is MNHNY and CDR2 is SVGAGI (reference sequence). V lost 5 bases and J 8 bases, leaving 18 bases between the germline ends. The CDR3 here is CASSPPGTRDGYTF. CDR3 in DNA: TGTGCCAGCAGTCCCCCGGGGACGCGGGACGGCTACACCTTC.

The chain has TRBV6-5 and TRBJ2-1; unclear D gene. Germline V lookup: CDR1 MNHEY, CDR2 SVGAGI. With 0 bases removed from V and 8 bases from J, the gap between germline ends came to 14 bases. There are 15 residues in the CDR3. CDR3 in DNA: TGTGCCAGCAGTTACTCGTGGCGCGGCCGGGATGAGCAGTTCTTC. Translation gives CASSYSWRGRDEQFF.

V and J are TRBV28 and TRBJ2-7, with a tentative D call TRBD1 (5 bases). Deletions cut 7 bases from V and 6 bases from J, with 19 bases between. The CDR3 has 14 residues. In germline, CDR1 is MDHEN, CDR2 SYDVKM. CDR3 sequence (DNA): TGTGCCAGCAAACTCGGATGGGTTCAGGGCGAGCAGTACTTC. Its protein is CASKLGWVQGEQYF.

Concerning this clone itself: This sample also contains other DNA sequences that code for the same CDR3. The CDR3 reads CASSPHPPTSASTDTQYF. The CDR3 region has the DNA TGTGCCAGCAGCCCCCACCCGCCGACTAGCGCTAGCACAGATACGCAGTATTTT. The chain is built from TRBV7-9 and TRBJ2-3, with 8 bases fitting TRBD2. The CDR3 spans 18 residues. Germline V gene lookup returns CDR1 SEHNR and CDR2 FQNEAQ (reference sequence). Trimming removed 5 bases from V and 0 bases from J; junction bases left unmatched: 13.

The CDR3 loop is CASSLGRTGVNEKLFF. CDR3 bases: TGTGCCAGCAGCTTAGGGCGGACAGGGGTTAATGAAAAACTGTTTTTT. This rearrangement joins TRBV13 to TRBJ1-4; 9 bases align to TRBD1. The germline CDR1 and CDR2 sequences are PRHDT and FYEKMQ (reference sequence). Trimming took 0 bases from V and 4 from J; bases not matched to a gene: 3. The CDR3 is made up of 16 amino acids.

DNA for the CDR3: TGTGCCACCAGCAGCCGGGGAACTAATGAAAAACTGTTTTTT. Amino acids: CATSSRGTNEKLFF. This rearrangement joins TRBV15 to TRBJ1-4, with unresolved D. CDR1 and CDR2 (germline): LNHNV, YYDKDF (reference sequence). This CDR3 has 14 amino acids. The V end lost 3 bases, the J end lost 1 base, and 6 bases lay between the germline ends.

The chain joins TRBV6-1 to TRBJ1-5, with 10 positions matching TRBD1. The germline CDR1 and CDR2 sequences are MNHNS and SASEGT. CDR3 length equals 16 residues. V lost 3 bases and J lost 7; bases outside the gene matches: 9. CDR3: CASSEVEGQGGQPQHF. CDR3 bases: TGTGCCAGCAGTGAGGTGGAAGGACAGGGGGGGCAGCCCCAGCATTTT.

This rearrangement joins TRBV5-1 to TRBJ2-7; D not certain. This CDR3 spans 13 amino acids. The germline CDR1 and CDR2 sequences are SGHRS and YFSETQ. Trimming cost V 6 bases and J 3 bases, with 13 bases left between them. The CDR3 DNA sequence: TGCGCCAGCACCTGGGCCCCACTCTACGAGCAGTACTTC. The encoded protein is CASTWAPLYEQYF.

This chain connects TRBV28 to TRBJ2-3, with a tentative D call TRBD2 (6 bases). The CDR3 spans 15 residues. V lost 7 bases, J lost 5 bases, and 19 bases lay in between. The germline V gene encodes CDR1 MDHEN and CDR2 SYDVKM. The DNA of the CDR3 is TGTGCCAGCAAGGGGACTCTAGTCCTCGGAGATACGCAGTATTTT. Translating it yields CASKGTLVLGDTQYF.

The gene calls are TRBV2 and TRBJ1-2; 8 bases are a match to TRBD1. Germline CDR1 and CDR2: SNHLY and FYNNEI. Germline trimming cut 11 bases from V and 3 bases from J; bases unmatched to any gene: 5. The CDR3 contains 12 residues. The CDR3 sequence is CAGGQGDYGYTF. The CDR3 DNA sequence: TGTGCCGGTGGACAGGGTGACTATGGCTACACCTTC.

V gene TRBV12-5 combines with J gene TRBJ2-3, with 8 bases matching TRBD1. V shed 6 bases and J 2 bases; nucleotides not matched to a gene: 7. This CDR3 has 15 residues. Germline CDR1 reads LGHNT; CDR2 reads FRNRAP. CDR3 sequence (DNA): TGTGCTAGTGGCCCTACAGGGGGGACCACAGATACGCAGTATTTT. It translates to CASGPTGGTTDTQYF.

For the CDR3, the DNA is TGTGCCAGCTCTCACAGGGACAGGGTTGCCTACGAGCAGTACTTC. Its translation: CASSHRDRVAYEQYF. The chain employs TRBV18 and TRBJ2-7; TRBD1 matches 9 bases. CDR1 KGHSH and CDR2 LQKENI come from the germline V gene. V shed 6 bases, J shed 2 bases, and the junction held 8 bases outside the gene matches. The CDR3 contains 15 residues. The full variable domain, rest sourced from reference TRBV18 and TRBJ2-7, is NAGVMQNPRHLVRRRGQEARLRCSPMKGHSHVYWYRQLPEEGLKFMVYLQKENIIDESGMPKERFSAEFPKEGPSILRIQQVVRGDSAAYFCASSHRDRVAYEQYFGPGTRLTVT.

V is TRBV15 and J is TRBJ2-3; 7 nucleotides line up with TRBD1. The CDR3 covers 16 residues. V lost 4 bases and J lost 2; bases outside the gene matches: 9. Germline V lookup: CDR1 LNHNV, CDR2 YYDKDF (reference sequence). The CDR3 coding sequence is TGTGCCACCAGCAACACACAGGGGACCATCACAGATACGCAGTATTTT. It yields the protein CATSNTQGTITDTQYF.

This sequence joins TRBV7-2 and TRBJ2-5; the D gene is possibly TRBD2 (6 bases). Germline values: CDR1 SGHTA, CDR2 FQGNSA. The CDR3 is 12 amino acids. Trimming took 8 bases from V and 4 from J, leaving 11 bases between them. CDR3 amino acids: CASWRVGETQYF. The CDR3 DNA reads as TGTGCCAGCTGGAGGGTAGGAGAGACCCAGTACTTC.

The J gene is TRBJ1-1, the V gene TRBV6-1; D perhaps matches TRBD1 (5 bases). The CDR3 runs 13 residues. CDR1 and CDR2 (germline): MNHNS, SASEGT. V shed 6 bases and J shed 4 bases, with 12 bases lying between them. For the CDR3, the DNA is TGTGCCAGCAGGTGGCAGGGAGGCACTGAAGCTTTCTTT. Translation: CASRWQGGTEAFF.

The chain is built from TRBV5-4 and TRBJ2-3, with 7 bases fitting TRBD1. Germline values: CDR1 SGHNT, CDR2 YYREEE (reference sequence). Trimming cost V 4 bases and J 3 bases; bases outside gene matches: 2. This CDR3 is built from 13 residues. CDR3 region: CASSPQGTDTQYF. CDR3 DNA sequence: TGTGCCAGCAGCCCACAGGGGACAGATACGCAGTATTTT.

The CDR3 loop reads CASSLGAADTQYF. CDR3 bases: TGTGCCAGCAGCTTAGGGGCAGCAGATACGCAGTATTTT. The chain employs TRBV7-9 and TRBJ2-3; D not certain. V was trimmed by 1 base and J by 4 bases, leaving 6 bases between them. The CDR3 has 13 amino acids. Per germline, CDR1 SEHNR and CDR2 FQNEAQ (reference sequence). Supplemented by reference TRBV7-9 and TRBJ2-3, the full variable domain reads DTGVSQNPRHKITKRGQNVTFRCDPISEHNRLYWYRQTLGQGPEFLTYFQNEAQLEKSRLLSDRFSAERPKGSFSTLEIQRTEQGDSAMYLCASSLGAADTQYFGPGTRLTVL.